The 15 T cell receptor beta chains below come from one sample, sequenced in a study of blood T cell repertoires in COVID-19. The method was immunoSEQ multiplex PCR; TCRdb's version includes in-frame clones alone and lacks a portion of them. This table has roughly 420,000 clones, approximately 88% appearing once. Sample: PBMCs or T cells enriched from blood (not recorded which). The origin of the receptors is a woman aged 25 to 39 with acute COVID-19.

V and J are TRBV5-1 and TRBJ2-7; 10 bases line up with TRBD1. The V gene's germline CDR1 is SGHRS and CDR2 YFSETQ. The CDR3 runs to 17 residues. V dropped 4 bases and J dropped 3; count of bases not matched to a gene: 13. The CDR3 reads CASSPAGTGDWSYEQYF. The CDR3 coding sequence is TGCGCCAGCAGCCCCGCCGGGACAGGGGATTGGAGCTACGAGCAGTACTTC. The full variable domain, its missing parts supplied by reference TRBV5-1 and TRBJ2-7, is KAGVTQTPRYLIKTRGQQVTLSCSPISGHRSVSWYQQTPGQGLQFLFEYFSETQRNKGNFPGRFSGRQFSNSRSEMNVSTLELGDSALYLCASSPAGTGDWSYEQYFGPGTRLTVT.

This sequence joins TRBV20-1 and TRBJ1-1, with 9 positions matching TRBD1. The CDR3 consists of 11 residues. Looked up from germline, CDR1 is DFQATT and CDR2 is SNEGSKA (reference sequence). In nucleotides, the CDR3 is TGCAGGGGGGACAGGGCCTCTGAAGCTTTCTTT. It is translated as CRGDRASEAFF.

The rearrangement joins TRBV10-3 to TRBJ2-7, with D possibly being TRBD1 (6 bases). In germline, CDR1 is ENHRY, CDR2 SYGVKD. The CDR3 contains 13 residues. The V and J ends lost 8 bases and 3 bases respectively, with 14 bases between them. The CDR3 sequence is CAIGVGRGYEQYF. The CDR3, as DNA: TGTGCCATCGGTGTGGGCAGGGGCTACGAGCAGTACTTC.

This chain connects TRBV19 to TRBJ2-2; a possible D gene is TRBD1 (5 bases). Germline loops: CDR1 LNHDA, CDR2 SQIVND (reference sequence). CDR3 size: 15 residues. The V gene lost 3 bases and the J gene lost 5 bases, with 13 bases spanning the gap. The CDR3 loop is CASSIQGGVTGELFF. In DNA form, the CDR3 reads TGTGCCAGTAGTATCCAGGGTGGGGTTACCGGGGAGCTGTTTTTT.

This clone was detected only once. The rearrangement links TRBV23-1 to TRBJ2-2, with 13 bases lining up with TRBD2. TRBV23-1 qualifies as an ORF whose function is uncertain. The length of the CDR3 is 18 residues. V shed 4 bases, J shed 1 base, and the junction held 6 bases outside the gene matches. The CDR3 sequence is CASSPGLAGSLNTGELFF. DNA of the CDR3: TGCGCCAGCAGTCCGGGACTAGCGGGGAGCCTGAACACCGGGGAGCTGTTTTTT.

The chain has TRBV4-1 and TRBJ1-2; 7 bases line up with TRBD1. Germline V gene sequence: CDR1 MGHRA, CDR2 YSYEKL. Trimming removed 4 bases from V and 5 bases from J; junction bases left unmatched: 10. This CDR3 comprises 15 residues. The CDR3 bases are TGCGCCAGCAGCCCTCGAGAAGGGGGCGGGTATGGCTACACCTTC. Amino acid sequence: CASSPREGGGYGYTF.

This clone was observed a few times. CDR3 sequence (DNA): TGTGCCAGCAGGACTACAGGGGCGCGGTACAATGAGCAGTTCTTC. Amino acid sequence: CASRTTGARYNEQFF. The chain has TRBV2 and TRBJ2-1; TRBD1 matches at 7 bases. V shed 6 bases and J 4 bases; nucleotides not matched to a gene: 9. Per germline, CDR1 SNHLY and CDR2 FYNNEI. The CDR3 contains 15 residues. The full variable domain, with the rest looked up from reference TRBV2 and TRBJ2-1, is EPEVTQTPSHQVTQMGQEVILRCVPISNHLYFYWYRQILGQKVEFLVSFYNNEISEKSEIFDDQFSVERPDGSNFTLKIRSTKLEDSAMYFCASRTTGARYNEQFFGPGTRLTVL.

The chain links TRBV19 to TRBJ2-1, with D possibly being TRBD2 (6 bases). The germline V gene has CDR1 LNHDA and CDR2 SQIVND (reference sequence). The CDR3 is 18 amino acids. V was trimmed by 5 bases and J by 0 bases, leaving 20 bases between them. The CDR3 sequence: CASSPRIGGLSSYNEQFF. Here the CDR3 DNA reads TGTGCCAGTAGTCCCCGTATCGGAGGGTTGAGCTCCTACAATGAGCAGTTCTTC.

V is TRBV6-4 and J is TRBJ2-1; 9 bases fit TRBD2. J gave up 7 bases and V 8 bases, and 9 bases lay outside the gene matches. This CDR3 is 14 amino acids long. The V gene's germline CDR1 is MRHNA and CDR2 SNTAGT. CDR3 in DNA: TGTGCCAGCGGAGTTAGCGGGAGTCATAATGAGCAGTTCTTC. Translated: CASGVSGSHNEQFF.

This chain connects TRBV6-6 to TRBJ1-3; 8 nucleotides align to TRBD1. Germline-derived CDR1 and CDR2 are MNHNY and SVGAGI (reference sequence). With V trimmed by 5 bases and J by 3 bases, 15 bases remained unmatched. The CDR3 covers 18 residues. The CDR3 is CASSLNHGGQGFGNTIYF. CDR3 in DNA: TGTGCCAGCAGTCTCAACCACGGAGGACAGGGTTTTGGAAACACCATATATTTT.

The chain combines TRBV18 with TRBJ2-2; 8 positions match TRBD1. The CDR3 covers 16 residues. Germline V lookup: CDR1 KGHSH, CDR2 LQKENI. The trim removed 0 bases at V and 4 bases at J, leaving 4 bases unmatched. The CDR3 DNA follows: TGTGCCAGCTCACCACCGAGGACAGGGAGCACCGGGGAGCTGTTTTTT. It translates to CASSPPRTGSTGELFF.

V and J are TRBV6-5 and TRBJ1-1; D gene unclear. Germline V gives CDR1 MNHEY, CDR2 SVGAGI. V lost 6 bases and J 4 bases, leaving 12 bases between the germline ends. The CDR3 covers 13 residues. The chain's CDR3 is CASSPHHSTEAFF. CDR3 nucleotides: TGTGCCAGCAGCCCACACCATTCCACTGAAGCTTTCTTT.

V gene TRBV18 combines with J gene TRBJ1-1; D is ambiguous. Germline loops: CDR1 KGHSH, CDR2 LQKENI. The CDR3 loop spans 13 amino acids. The ends were cut back, 3 bases at V and 3 bases at J, with 8 bases in the middle. The CDR3 bases are TGTGCCAGCTCACCCGGGTTCGACACTGAAGCTTTCTTT. Encoded protein: CASSPGFDTEAFF.

V gene TRBV7-2 combines with J gene TRBJ1-2; 8 bases agree with TRBD1. V dropped 5 bases and J dropped 9; count of bases not matched to a gene: 5. Germline CDR1 reads SGHTA; CDR2 reads FQGNSA. This CDR3 is built from 12 residues. CDR3 in DNA: TGTGCCAGCAGCCCTCGACAGGGGAGCTACACCTTC. The encoded protein is CASSPRQGSYTF. Full variable domain (remainder filled in from reference TRBV7-2 and TRBJ1-2): GAGVSQSPSNKVTEKGKDVELRCDPISGHTALYWYRQSLGQGLEFLIYFQGNSAPDKSGLPSDRFSAERTGGSVSTLTIQRTQQEDSAVYLCASSPRQGSYTFGSGTRLTVV.

The chain uses TRBV7-2 and TRBJ2-6; D is uncertain. The CDR3 has 15 amino acids. In germline, CDR1 is SGHTA, CDR2 FQGNSA. The V gene lost 5 bases and the J gene lost 4 bases, with 12 bases spanning the gap. DNA for the CDR3: TGTGCCAGCAGCCCATACGGGTCCGGGGCCAACGTCCTGACTTTC. Protein: CASSPYGSGANVLTF.